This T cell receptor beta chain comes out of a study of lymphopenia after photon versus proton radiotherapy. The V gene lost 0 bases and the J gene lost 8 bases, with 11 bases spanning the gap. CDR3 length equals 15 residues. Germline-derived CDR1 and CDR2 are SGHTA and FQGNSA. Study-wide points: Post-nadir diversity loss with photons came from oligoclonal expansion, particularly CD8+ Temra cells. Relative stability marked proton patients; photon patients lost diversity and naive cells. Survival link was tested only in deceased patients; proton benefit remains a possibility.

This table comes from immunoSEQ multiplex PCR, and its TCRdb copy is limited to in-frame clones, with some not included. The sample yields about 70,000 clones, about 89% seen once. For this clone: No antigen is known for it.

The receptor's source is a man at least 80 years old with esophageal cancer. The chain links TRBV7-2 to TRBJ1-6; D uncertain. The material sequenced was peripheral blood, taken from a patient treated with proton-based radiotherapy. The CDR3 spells CASSLAPARDSPLHF. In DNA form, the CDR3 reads TGTGCCAGCAGCTTAGCCCCGGCTCGGGATTCACCCCTCCACTTT.